The present T cell receptor beta chain was sequenced within a study of CXCR3-negative and CXCR3-positive naive CD8 T cells. In germline, CDR1 is SGHDN, CDR2 FVKESK. The CDR3 length is 15 residues. UMI-labeled 5' RACE TRB cDNA libraries were prepared from the cells. Reprocessing the 5' RACE reads, TCRdb reports a single entry for every CDR3 protein and omits DNA. The sample totals around 150,000 distinct CDR3 sequences. Points on this clonotype: Its antigen is unidentified.

Findings and caveats of the study: Naive cells that were CXCR3-positive had more hydrophobic TRB CDR3s (compared with CXCR3-negative naive cells).

Sequenced: naive CXCR3+ CD8+ T cells from blood. Subset described: CD45RO-CCR7+CD27+CD95- naive CD8+ T cells expressing CXCR3 (TNR3+). The J gene is TRBJ1-2, the V gene TRBV14. The sequence was obtained from a human donor in good health. Some clones in this sample may be carry-over from other donors' samples. The CDR3 protein is CASSHTHQSAHGYTF.